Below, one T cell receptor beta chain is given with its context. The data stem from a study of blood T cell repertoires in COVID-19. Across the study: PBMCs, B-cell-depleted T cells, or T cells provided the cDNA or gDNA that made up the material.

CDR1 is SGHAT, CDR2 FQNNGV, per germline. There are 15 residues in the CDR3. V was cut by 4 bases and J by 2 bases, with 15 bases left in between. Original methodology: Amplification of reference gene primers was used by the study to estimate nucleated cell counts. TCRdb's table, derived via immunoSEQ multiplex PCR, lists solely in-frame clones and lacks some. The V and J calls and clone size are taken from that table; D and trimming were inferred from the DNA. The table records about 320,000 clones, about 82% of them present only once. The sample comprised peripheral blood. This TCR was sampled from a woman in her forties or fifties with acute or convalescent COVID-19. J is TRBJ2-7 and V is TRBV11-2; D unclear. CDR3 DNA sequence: TGTGCCAGCAGCTCGAGCTACTCCACCACCTACGAGCAGTACTTC. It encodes CASSSSYSTTYEQYF.